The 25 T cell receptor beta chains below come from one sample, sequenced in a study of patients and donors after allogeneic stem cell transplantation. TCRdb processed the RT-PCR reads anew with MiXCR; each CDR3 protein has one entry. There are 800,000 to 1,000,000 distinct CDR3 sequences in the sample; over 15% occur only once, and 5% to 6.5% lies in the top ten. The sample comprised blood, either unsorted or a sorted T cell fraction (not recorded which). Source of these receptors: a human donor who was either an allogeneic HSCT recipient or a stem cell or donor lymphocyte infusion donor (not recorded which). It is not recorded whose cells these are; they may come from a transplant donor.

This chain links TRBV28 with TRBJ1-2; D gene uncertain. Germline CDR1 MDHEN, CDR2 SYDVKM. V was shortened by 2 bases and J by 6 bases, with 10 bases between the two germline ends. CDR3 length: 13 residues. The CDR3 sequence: CASSLTVSHGYTF. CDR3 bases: TGTGCCAGCAGTTTAACGGTATCCCATGGCTACACCTTC.

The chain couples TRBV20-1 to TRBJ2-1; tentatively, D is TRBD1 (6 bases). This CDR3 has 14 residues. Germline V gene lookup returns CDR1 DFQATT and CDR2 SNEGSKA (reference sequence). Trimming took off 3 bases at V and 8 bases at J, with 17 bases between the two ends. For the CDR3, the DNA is TGCAGTGCTAGGGAGGACAGTGGCGTCGATGAGCAGTTCTTC. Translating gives CSAREDSGVDEQFF.

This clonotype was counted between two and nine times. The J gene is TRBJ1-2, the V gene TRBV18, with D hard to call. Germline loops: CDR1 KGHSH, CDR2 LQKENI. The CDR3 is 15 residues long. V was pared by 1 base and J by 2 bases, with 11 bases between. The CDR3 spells CASSPLPLSNYGYTF. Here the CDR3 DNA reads TGTGCCAGCTCACCACTTCCCTTGTCAAACTATGGCTACACCTTC.

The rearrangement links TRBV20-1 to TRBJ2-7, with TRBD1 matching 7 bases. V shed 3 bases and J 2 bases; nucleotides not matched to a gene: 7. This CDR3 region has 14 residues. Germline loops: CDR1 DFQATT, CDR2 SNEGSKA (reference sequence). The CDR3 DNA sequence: TGCAGTGCTAGGAGGGACAGCGCAACCTACGAGCAGTACTTC. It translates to CSARRDSATYEQYF.

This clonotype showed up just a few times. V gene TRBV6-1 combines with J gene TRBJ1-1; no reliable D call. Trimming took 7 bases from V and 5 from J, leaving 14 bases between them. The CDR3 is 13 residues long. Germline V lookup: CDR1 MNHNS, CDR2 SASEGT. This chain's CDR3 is CASTKKGWTEAFF. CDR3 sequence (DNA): TGTGCCAGCACGAAGAAGGGTTGGACTGAAGCTTTCTTT.

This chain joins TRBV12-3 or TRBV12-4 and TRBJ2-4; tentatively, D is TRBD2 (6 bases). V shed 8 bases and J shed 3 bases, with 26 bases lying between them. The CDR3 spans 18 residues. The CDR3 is CASRNSSGTIGSKNIQYF. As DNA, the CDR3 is TGTGCCAGCCGCAATAGTAGCGGCACCATCGGGAGCAAAAACATTCAGTACTTC.

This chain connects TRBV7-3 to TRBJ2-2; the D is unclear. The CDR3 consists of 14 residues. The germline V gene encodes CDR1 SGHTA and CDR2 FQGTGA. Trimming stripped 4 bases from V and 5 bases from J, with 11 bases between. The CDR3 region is CASSYRLSTGELFF. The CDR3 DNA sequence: TGTGCCAGCAGCTATCGACTCTCTACCGGGGAGCTGTTTTTT.

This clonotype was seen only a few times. The chain's CDR3 is CASNRPGDRDTDTQYF. The CDR3 DNA is TGTGCCAGCAATAGGCCCGGGGACAGGGATACAGATACGCAGTATTTT. The chain is built from TRBV12-3 or TRBV12-4 and TRBJ2-3; TRBD1 aligns across 9 bases. The CDR3 length is 16 residues. After removal of 7 bases from V and 3 bases from J, the junction contained 11 bases not matched to a gene.

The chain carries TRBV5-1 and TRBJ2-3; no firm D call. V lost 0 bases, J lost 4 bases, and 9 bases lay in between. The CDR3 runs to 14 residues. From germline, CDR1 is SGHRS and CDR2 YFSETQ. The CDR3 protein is CASSLGDRADTQYF. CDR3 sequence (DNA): TGCGCCAGCAGCTTGGGAGATCGAGCAGATACGCAGTATTTT. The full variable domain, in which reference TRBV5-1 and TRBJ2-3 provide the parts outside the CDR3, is KAGVTQTPRYLIKTRGQQVTLSCSPISGHRSVSWYQQTPGQGLQFLFEYFSETQRNKGNFPGRFSGRQFSNSRSEMNVSTLELGDSALYLCASSLGDRADTQYFGPGTRLTVL.

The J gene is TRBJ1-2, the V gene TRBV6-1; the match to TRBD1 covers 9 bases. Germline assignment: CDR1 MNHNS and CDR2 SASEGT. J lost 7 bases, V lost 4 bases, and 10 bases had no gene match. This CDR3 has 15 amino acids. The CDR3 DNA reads TGTGCCAGCAGTGTTATCCGGGACAGGGAGGTTGGCTACACCTTC. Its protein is CASSVIRDREVGYTF.

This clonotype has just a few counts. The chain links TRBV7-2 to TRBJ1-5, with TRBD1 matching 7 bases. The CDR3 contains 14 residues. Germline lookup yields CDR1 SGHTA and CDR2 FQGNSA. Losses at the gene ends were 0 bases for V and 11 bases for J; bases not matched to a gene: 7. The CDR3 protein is CASSLARGSTAQHF. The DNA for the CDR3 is TGTGCCAGCAGCTTAGCCAGGGGGAGCACGGCCCAGCATTTT.

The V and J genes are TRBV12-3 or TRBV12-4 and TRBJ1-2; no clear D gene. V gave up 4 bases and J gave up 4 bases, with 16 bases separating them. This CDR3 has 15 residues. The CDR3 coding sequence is TGTGCCAGCAGTTACCCCGGAGAGGCTATCTATGGCTACACCTTC. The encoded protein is CASSYPGEAIYGYTF.

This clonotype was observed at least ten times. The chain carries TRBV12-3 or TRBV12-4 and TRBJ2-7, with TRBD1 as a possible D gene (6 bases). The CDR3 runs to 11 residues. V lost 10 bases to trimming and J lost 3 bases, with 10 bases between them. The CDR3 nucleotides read TGTGCCATAGCACAGGGCTACGAGCAGTACTTC. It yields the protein CAIAQGYEQYF.

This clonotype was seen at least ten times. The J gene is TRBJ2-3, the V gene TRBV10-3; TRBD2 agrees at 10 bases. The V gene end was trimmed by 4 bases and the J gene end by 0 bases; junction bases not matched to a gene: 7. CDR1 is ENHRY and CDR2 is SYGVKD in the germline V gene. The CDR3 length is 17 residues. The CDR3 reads CAISAGVAGGSTDTQYF. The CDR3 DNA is TGTGCCATCAGTGCCGGAGTAGCGGGGGGCAGCACAGATACGCAGTATTTT.

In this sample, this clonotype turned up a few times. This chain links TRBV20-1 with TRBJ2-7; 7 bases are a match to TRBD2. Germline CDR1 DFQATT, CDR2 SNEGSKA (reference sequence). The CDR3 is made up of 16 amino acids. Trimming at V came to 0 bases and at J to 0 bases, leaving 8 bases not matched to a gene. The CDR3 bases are TGCAGTGCTAGAGATCGATTCGGGGGGAGCTCCTACGAGCAGTACTTC. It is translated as CSARDRFGGSSYEQYF.

The CDR3 DNA reads as TGTGCCAGCACTATGACAGGGGTGGGTGAAAAACTGTTTTTT. Translating gives CASTMTGVGEKLFF. The genes are TRBV2 and TRBJ1-4; TRBD1 aligns across 8 bases. The CDR3 spans 14 residues. The trim removed 7 bases at V and 7 bases at J, leaving 8 bases unmatched. The germline CDR1 and CDR2 sequences are SNHLY and FYNNEI.

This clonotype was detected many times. CDR3: CASSFQDGKSYGYTF. CDR3 in DNA: TGTGCCAGCAGCTTTCAAGACGGAAAAAGCTATGGCTACACCTTC. The rearrangement uses TRBV7-9 and TRBJ1-2; no clear D. The ends were cut back, 3 bases at V and 4 bases at J, with 15 bases in the middle. The CDR3 contains 15 residues. Germline V CDR1 and CDR2: SEHNR, FQNEAQ (reference sequence).

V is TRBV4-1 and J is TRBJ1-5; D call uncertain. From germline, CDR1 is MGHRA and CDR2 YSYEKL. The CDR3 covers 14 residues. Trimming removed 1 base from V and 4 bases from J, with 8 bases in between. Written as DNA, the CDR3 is TGCGCCAGCAGCCAAGTGGACCCTAATCAGCCCCAGCATTTT. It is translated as CASSQVDPNQPQHF.

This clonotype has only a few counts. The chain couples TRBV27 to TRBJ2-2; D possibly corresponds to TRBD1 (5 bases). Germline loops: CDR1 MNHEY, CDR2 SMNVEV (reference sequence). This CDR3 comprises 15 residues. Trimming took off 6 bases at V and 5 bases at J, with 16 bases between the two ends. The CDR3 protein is CASSPTRVGTGELFF. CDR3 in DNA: TGTGCCAGCAGCCCCACCAGGGTGGGGACCGGGGAGCTGTTTTTT.

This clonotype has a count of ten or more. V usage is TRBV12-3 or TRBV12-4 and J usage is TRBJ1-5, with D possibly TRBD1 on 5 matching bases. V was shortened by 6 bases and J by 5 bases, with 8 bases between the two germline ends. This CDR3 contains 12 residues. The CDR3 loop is CASSEGDQPQHF. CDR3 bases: TGTGCCAGCAGCGAAGGGGATCAGCCCCAGCATTTT.

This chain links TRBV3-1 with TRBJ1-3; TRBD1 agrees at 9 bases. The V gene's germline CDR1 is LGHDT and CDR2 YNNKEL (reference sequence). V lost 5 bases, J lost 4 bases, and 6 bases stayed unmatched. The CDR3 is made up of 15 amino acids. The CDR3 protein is CASSDGQGTGNTIYF. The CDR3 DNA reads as TGTGCCAGCAGCGACGGACAGGGGACAGGAAACACCATATATTTT.

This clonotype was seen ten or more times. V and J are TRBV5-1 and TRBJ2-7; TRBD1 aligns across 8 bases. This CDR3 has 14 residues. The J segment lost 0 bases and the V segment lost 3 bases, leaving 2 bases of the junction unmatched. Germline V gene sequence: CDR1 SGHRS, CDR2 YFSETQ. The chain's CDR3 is CASSSTGGSYEQYF. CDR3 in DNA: TGCGCCAGCAGCTCCACAGGGGGCTCCTACGAGCAGTACTTC. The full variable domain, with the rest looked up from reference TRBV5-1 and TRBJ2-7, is KAGVTQTPRYLIKTRGQQVTLSCSPISGHRSVSWYQQTPGQGLQFLFEYFSETQRNKGNFPGRFSGRQFSNSRSEMNVSTLELGDSALYLCASSSTGGSYEQYFGPGTRLTVT.

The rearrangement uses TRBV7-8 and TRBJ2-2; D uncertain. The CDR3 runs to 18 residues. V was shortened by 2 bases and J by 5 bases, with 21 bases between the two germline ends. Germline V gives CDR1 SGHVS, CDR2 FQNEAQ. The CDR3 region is CASSLYLGRSPRTGELFF. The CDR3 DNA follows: TGTGCCAGCAGCTTATATCTCGGCAGATCCCCCCGGACCGGGGAGCTGTTTTTT.

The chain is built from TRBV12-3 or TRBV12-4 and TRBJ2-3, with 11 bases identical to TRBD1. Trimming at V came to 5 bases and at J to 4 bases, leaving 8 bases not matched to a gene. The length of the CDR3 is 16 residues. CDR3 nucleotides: TGTGCCAGCAGTCCCGGGGACAGGGGGATTTCAGATACGCAGTATTTT. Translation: CASSPGDRGISDTQYF.

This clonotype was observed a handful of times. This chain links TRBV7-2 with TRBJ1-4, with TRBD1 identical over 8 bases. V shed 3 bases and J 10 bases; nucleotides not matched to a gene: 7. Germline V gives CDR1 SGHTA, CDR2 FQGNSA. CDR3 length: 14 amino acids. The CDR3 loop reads CASSLGQEGVKLFF. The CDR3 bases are TGTGCCAGCAGCTTGGGACAGGAGGGGGTAAAACTGTTTTTT.